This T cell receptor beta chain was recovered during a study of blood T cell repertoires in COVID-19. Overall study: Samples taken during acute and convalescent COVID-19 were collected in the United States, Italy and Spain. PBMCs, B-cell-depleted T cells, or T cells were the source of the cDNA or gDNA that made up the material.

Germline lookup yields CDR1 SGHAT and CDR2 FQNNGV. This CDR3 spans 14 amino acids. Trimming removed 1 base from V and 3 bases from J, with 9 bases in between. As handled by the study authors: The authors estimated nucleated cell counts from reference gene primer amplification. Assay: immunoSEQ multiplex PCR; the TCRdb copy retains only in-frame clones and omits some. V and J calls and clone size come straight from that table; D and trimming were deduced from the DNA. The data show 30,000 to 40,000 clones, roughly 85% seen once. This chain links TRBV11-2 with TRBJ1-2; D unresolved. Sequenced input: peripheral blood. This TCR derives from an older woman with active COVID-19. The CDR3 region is CASSLGVRDYGYTF. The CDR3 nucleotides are TGTGCCAGCAGCTTAGGAGTGAGGGACTATGGCTACACCTTC.